The 4 T cell receptor beta chains below come from one sample, sequenced in a study of T cell repertoires in cytomegalovirus infection. Each CDR3 protein gets one entry after TCRdb re-called the reads with MiXCR. The table includes almost 500,000 distinct CDR3 sequences, roughly 10% detected once. The specimen was PBMCs. The receptor source for this set is a human donor in good health (CMV status not recorded). Some clones in this sample may be carry-over from other donors' samples.

This chain connects TRBV5-1 to TRBJ1-4; D is undetermined. Germline V gene data show CDR1 as SGHRS and CDR2 as YFSETQ. The CDR3 loop spans 15 amino acids. Trimming removed 1 base at V and 5 bases at J, with 12 bases between. CDR3 sequence: CASSLTAAGNEKLFF. CDR3 DNA: TGCGCCAGCAGCTTGACCGCAGCCGGGAATGAAAAACTGTTTTTT.

This clonotype has more than one count but fewer than ten. The chain has TRBV28 and TRBJ2-5; unclear D gene. The germline V and J ends were trimmed by 4 bases and 3 bases, with 6 bases remaining between them. Germline V CDR1 and CDR2: MDHEN, SYDVKM. The CDR3 is made up of 12 amino acids. The CDR3 loop is CASSSAEETQYF. The DNA for the CDR3 is TGTGCCAGCAGTTCGGCAGAAGAGACCCAGTACTTC. Full variable domain (outside the CDR3, taken from reference TRBV28 and TRBJ2-5): DVKVTQSSRYLVKRTGEKVFLECVQDMDHENMFWYRQDPGLGLRLIYFSYDVKMKEKGDIPEGYSVSREKKERFSLILESASTNQTSMYLCASSSAEETQYFGPGTRLLVL.

This clonotype was observed at least ten times. The chain couples TRBV27 to TRBJ1-2, with 8 bases fitting TRBD1. Germline CDR1 MNHEY, CDR2 SMNVEV (reference sequence). V was pared by 4 bases and J by 4 bases, with 5 bases of the junction left unmatched. The CDR3 loop spans 14 amino acids. The CDR3 sequence is CASSSRDRPYGYTF. The CDR3 region has the DNA TGTGCCAGCAGTTCCCGGGACAGGCCCTATGGCTACACCTTC.

In its sample, this clonotype was seen many times. The chain links TRBV28 to TRBJ2-5, with 7 bases matching TRBD1. Looked up from germline, CDR1 is MDHEN and CDR2 is SYDVKM. The CDR3 runs to 14 residues. The junction had 6 bases not matched to a gene; V was cut back by 5 bases and J by 3 bases. CDR3 sequence reads: CASSGPTGKETQYF. The DNA of the CDR3 is TGTGCCAGCAGTGGGCCGACAGGGAAAGAGACCCAGTACTTC. Full variable domain (rest looked up from reference TRBV28 and TRBJ2-5): DVKVTQSSRYLVKRTGEKVFLECVQDMDHENMFWYRQDPGLGLRLIYFSYDVKMKEKGDIPEGYSVSREKKERFSLILESASTNQTSMYLCASSGPTGKETQYFGPGTRLLVL.